The clone carrying this TCR beta chain was seen repeatedly, ten times or more. Its antigen is not known. This record comes from a study of naive and memory T cell subsets. This CDR3 contains 13 residues. CDR1 is KGHSH and CDR2 is LQKENI in the germline V gene. V was clipped by 3 bases and J by 1 base, with 4 bases between them. The treatment was: skin biopsy from PPD injection site in Mantoux-positive individual. The library had UMIs added by 3' ligation of an oligonucleotide to TCR cDNA. Skin biopsies came from PPD injection sites in Mantoux-positive individuals. General study findings and limits: Tuberculin site TCR excess was interpreted as type IV hypersensitivity infiltration.

Ligated cDNA underwent four rounds of PCR with nested alpha and beta constant region primers and SP2. Reverse transcription of blood and skin TCR RNA was primed at alpha and beta constant regions. TCRdb fed the UMI-ligation and nested PCR reads into MiXCR, producing one record per CDR3 protein. The table includes around 35,000 distinct CDR3 sequences, about 10% detected once. The TCR sequence derives from an adult in good health. The chain combines TRBV18 with TRBJ2-1; D is unresolved. Sequenced material: skin, taken from a tuberculin skin test site. The CDR3 DNA is TGTGCCAGCTCACCGAATTCCTACAATGAGCAGTTCTTC. Translation: CASSPNSYNEQFF.